A selection of T cell receptor beta chains follows, all from one sample in a study of T cell responses to AZD1222 COVID-19 vaccine. Profiled with immunoSEQ multiplex PCR; TCRdb holds only in-frame clones, not every one. Of about 140,000 clones in the sample, 90% to 95% were seen once. This specimen consisted of peripheral blood, obtained 28 days after the second AZD1222 dose. The receptors shown here come from an adult who received the AZD1222 COVID-19 vaccine. The CDR3 runs from the conserved cysteine through the conserved F or W. Fields, in order: CDR3 length, J gene, clone size, V gene, D gene, CDR3 DNA, CDR3 protein. D genes are given only for firm matches. Clone size appears in some rows only: once, few, many, or a class for an expanded clone.

length: 13
J: TRBJ2-7
size: NA
V: TRBV12-3/TRBV12-4
D: TRBD1
DNA: TGTGCCAGCAGTCTGGGACAGGCCGACGAGCAGTACTTC
CDR3: CASSLGQADEQYF

length: 13
J: TRBJ1-2
size: NA
V: TRBV12-3/TRBV12-4
D: NA
DNA: TGTGCCAGCAGTTTGGATCCTAACTATGGCTACACCTTC
CDR3: CASSLDPNYGYTF

length: 14
J: TRBJ2-7
size: NA
V: TRBV7-9
D: TRBD1
DNA: TGTGCCAGCAGCAGGGGACAGGACACCTACGAGCAGTACTTC
CDR3: CASSRGQDTYEQYF

length: 11
J: TRBJ2-1
size: NA
V: TRBV6-2/TRBV6-3
D: NA
DNA: TGTGCCAGCAGTTTAACTAATGAGCAGTTCTTC
CDR3: CASSLTNEQFF

length: 18
J: TRBJ2-3
size: NA
V: TRBV7-9
D: TRBD2
DNA: TGTGCCAGCAGCCCCTTACGGGGGACGGCGGGGGGCCGTGATACGCAGTATTTT
CDR3: CASSPLRGTAGGRDTQYF

length: 12
J: TRBJ1-1
size: NA
V: TRBV28
D: NA
DNA: TGTGCCAGCAGTTTAAGTTACACTGAAGCTTTCTTT
CDR3: CASSLSYTEAFF

length: 14
J: TRBJ1-1
size: NA
V: TRBV4-2
D: NA
DNA: TGTGCCAGCAGCCAAAGAGTCATGAACACTGAAGCTTTCTTT
CDR3: CASSQRVMNTEAFF

length: 13
J: TRBJ1-2
size: NA
V: TRBV6-1
D: NA
DNA: TGTGCCAGCAGTGAACAGACAGCCTATGGCTACACCTTC
CDR3: CASSEQTAYGYTF

length: 15
J: TRBJ1-1
size: once
V: TRBV5-6
D: NA
DNA: TGTGCCAGCAGCTTGGATCCGGGTTTGAACACTGAAGCTTTCTTT
CDR3: CASSLDPGLNTEAFF

length: 14
J: TRBJ2-7
size: NA
V: TRBV27
D: NA
DNA: TGTGCCAGCAGTTCGACGGACAGAAGGGGGGAGCAGTACTTC
CDR3: CASSSTDRRGEQYF

length: 13
J: TRBJ1-1
size: NA
V: TRBV5-1
D: NA
DNA: TGCGCCAGCAGCCTACGTCGGGACACTGAAGCTTTCTTT
CDR3: CASSLRRDTEAFF

length: 14
J: TRBJ2-2
size: NA
V: TRBV27
D: TRBD2
DNA: TGTGCCAGCGGTAGCGGGGATGGCACCGGGGAGCTGTTTTTT
CDR3: CASGSGDGTGELFF

length: 15
J: TRBJ1-1
size: once
V: TRBV7-2
D: NA
DNA: TGTGCCAGCAGCTTAAAGGTACATAAGAACACTGAAGCTTTCTTT
CDR3: CASSLKVHKNTEAFF

length: 14
J: TRBJ2-6
size: NA
V: TRBV5-5
D: NA
DNA: TGTGCCAGCAGCGACACCTCTGGGGCCAACGTCCTGACTTTC
CDR3: CASSDTSGANVLTF

length: 15
J: TRBJ1-3
size: few
V: TRBV25-1
D: NA
DNA: TGTGCCAGCAGTGATGTCAAAAGCTCTGGAAACACCATATATTTT
CDR3: CASSDVKSSGNTIYF

length: 14
J: TRBJ1-3
size: NA
V: TRBV3-1/TRBV3-2
D: TRBD1
DNA: TGTGCCAGCAGCCCCGGGACAGGCGAAAACACCATATATTTT
CDR3: CASSPGTGENTIYF

length: 17
J: TRBJ1-2
size: NA
V: TRBV28
D: TRBD1
DNA: TGTGCCAGCAGGGAACGGCCACAGGGGTCTGATAACTATGGCTACACCTTC
CDR3: CASRERPQGSDNYGYTF

length: 15
J: TRBJ1-1
size: NA
V: TRBV28
D: NA
DNA: TGTGCCAGCAGTTTAGGTCCGGGGGAGAACACTGAAGCTTTCTTT
CDR3: CASSLGPGENTEAFF

length: 13
J: TRBJ2-1
size: NA
V: TRBV30
D: NA
DNA: TGTGCCTGGAGTCCCTATTCAGGGAGTGAGCAGTTCTTC
CDR3: CAWSPYSGSEQFF

length: 15
J: TRBJ1-1
size: NA
V: TRBV10-3
D: NA
DNA: TGTGCCATCAGTCTAAACTCGGGAACGAACACTGAAGCTTTCTTT
CDR3: CAISLNSGTNTEAFF

length: 15
J: TRBJ2-3
size: NA
V: TRBV7-2
D: NA
DNA: TGTGCCAGCGTCTCAACATCCCGCTCCACAGATACGCAGTATTTT
CDR3: CASVSTSRSTDTQYF

length: 15
J: TRBJ1-5
size: NA
V: TRBV2
D: NA
DNA: TGTGCCAGCAGACCGGACGTCAATGGCAATCAGCCCCAGCATTTT
CDR3: CASRPDVNGNQPQHF

length: 15
J: TRBJ1-5
size: NA
V: TRBV4-1
D: NA
DNA: TGCGCCAGCAGCTTGGGGGTGGTGGGCAATCAGCCCCAGCATTTT
CDR3: CASSLGVVGNQPQHF

length: 14
J: TRBJ1-1
size: NA
V: TRBV6-6
D: NA
DNA: TGTGTCACCAGCGAGGGGTCGGCGAACACTGAAGCTTTCTTT
CDR3: CVTSEGSANTEAFF

length: 14
J: TRBJ2-3
size: NA
V: TRBV7-3
D: TRBD1
DNA: TGTGCCAGCAGCCTCGGACAGGGCACAGATACGCAGTATTTT
CDR3: CASSLGQGTDTQYF

length: 18
J: TRBJ2-7
size: NA
V: TRBV15
D: TRBD2
DNA: TGTGCCACCAGCAGAGATGTTGCCGGGACTAGCGGGACTTACGAGCAGTACTTC
CDR3: CATSRDVAGTSGTYEQYF

length: 17
J: TRBJ2-5
size: NA
V: TRBV7-2
D: TRBD2
DNA: TGTGCCAGCAGCCTATGGGGCCCTAGCGGGAGTCTGGAGACCCAGTACTTC
CDR3: CASSLWGPSGSLETQYF

length: 14
J: TRBJ1-2
size: NA
V: TRBV5-1
D: NA
DNA: TGCGCCAGCAGCTCCGCCGGGAATAACTATGGCTACACCTTC
CDR3: CASSSAGNNYGYTF

length: 12
J: TRBJ1-5
size: NA
V: TRBV30
D: TRBD1
DNA: TGTGCCTGGAGTACCGGGACAGGTTCAATTCATTTT
CDR3: CAWSTGTGSIHF

length: 14
J: TRBJ1-1
size: NA
V: TRBV10-3
D: NA
DNA: TGTGCCATCAGTGAGTCTGGGCTAAGGACTGAAGCTTTCTTT
CDR3: CAISESGLRTEAFF

length: 14
J: TRBJ1-6
size: NA
V: TRBV5-1
D: NA
DNA: TGCGCCAGCAGCCCGGGGGGCTGGCATTCACCCCTCCACTTT
CDR3: CASSPGGWHSPLHF

length: 11
J: TRBJ1-2
size: NA
V: TRBV20-1
D: NA
DNA: TGCAGTGCTGCTGCGGCTTATGGCTACACCTTC
CDR3: CSAAAAYGYTF

length: 16
J: TRBJ1-5
size: NA
V: TRBV28
D: NA
DNA: TGTGCCAGCACCCCGGCGGCGCTGGGAGCACAACAGCCCCAGCATTTT
CDR3: CASTPAALGAQQPQHF

length: 14
J: TRBJ1-4
size: NA
V: TRBV7-9
D: NA
DNA: TGTGCCAGCAGCTTAGGGGGGTTAGAAGAAAAACTGTTTTTT
CDR3: CASSLGGLEEKLFF

length: 14
J: TRBJ1-1
size: NA
V: TRBV3-1/TRBV3-2
D: NA
DNA: TGTGCCAGCAGCCGGACCGACAGGTCCCATGAAGCTTTCTTT
CDR3: CASSRTDRSHEAFF

length: 15
J: TRBJ1-4
size: NA
V: TRBV5-8
D: NA
DNA: TGTGCCAGCAGCTTTGGCGTCGGGGCTAATGAAAAACTGTTTTTT
CDR3: CASSFGVGANEKLFF

length: 18
J: TRBJ2-7
size: NA
V: TRBV13
D: TRBD2
DNA: TGTGCCAGCAGCTCTTGGGCCCGGGCGGGAGGAGGGGACTACGAGCAGTACTTC
CDR3: CASSSWARAGGGDYEQYF

length: 13
J: TRBJ1-1
size: NA
V: TRBV12-5
D: NA
DNA: TGTGCTAGTGGCTCTAGCGGCCGTCCCGGGGCTTTCTTT
CDR3: CASGSSGRPGAFF

length: 12
J: TRBJ2-2
size: NA
V: TRBV5-1
D: NA
DNA: TGCGCCAGCAGGCTTGAGGCCGGGGAGCTGTTTTTT
CDR3: CASRLEAGELFF

length: 14
J: TRBJ1-5
size: NA
V: TRBV15
D: NA
DNA: TGTGCCACCAGGGGGGGATTCGAGGTGCAGCCCCAGCATTTT
CDR3: CATRGGFEVQPQHF

length: 12
J: TRBJ1-2
size: NA
V: TRBV12-5
D: NA
DNA: TGTGCTAGTTCCCGGGGTAACTATGGCTACACCTTC
CDR3: CASSRGNYGYTF

length: 13
J: TRBJ1-5
size: NA
V: TRBV6-2/TRBV6-3
D: NA
DNA: TGTGCCAGCAGTCAGGGTGTTCGGCAGCCCCAGCATTTT
CDR3: CASSQGVRQPQHF

length: 13
J: TRBJ1-1
size: NA
V: TRBV5-6
D: NA
DNA: TGTGCCAGCAGCTTCACCCAGAACACTGAAGCTTTCTTT
CDR3: CASSFTQNTEAFF

length: 17
J: TRBJ2-1
size: NA
V: TRBV6-1
D: TRBD2
DNA: TGTGCCAGCAGTGACCGTTCGCGACTAGCGTCCTACAATGAGCAGTTCTTC
CDR3: CASSDRSRLASYNEQFF

length: 18
J: TRBJ1-1
size: NA
V: TRBV28
D: TRBD1
DNA: TGTGCCAGCAGCCGAAAGTCGGGGACAGGGACTCGGAGGACTGAAGCTTTCTTT
CDR3: CASSRKSGTGTRRTEAFF

length: 15
J: TRBJ1-1
size: NA
V: TRBV5-1
D: TRBD1
DNA: TGCGCCAGCAGCGACCAGGACAGGAAGAACACTGAAGCTTTCTTT
CDR3: CASSDQDRKNTEAFF

length: 17
J: TRBJ1-2
size: NA
V: TRBV27
D: NA
DNA: TGTGCCAGCAGCCCTGACAGGACCGGCCGAGGCGACTATGGCTACACCTTC
CDR3: CASSPDRTGRGDYGYTF

length: 13
J: TRBJ2-7
size: NA
V: TRBV6-2/TRBV6-3
D: NA
DNA: TGTGCCAGCAGCGTGGCGCGATTCTACGAGCAGTACTTC
CDR3: CASSVARFYEQYF

length: 13
J: TRBJ2-1
size: NA
V: TRBV15
D: NA
DNA: TGTGCCACCAGACCGACAGGAGTGGCTGAGCAGTTCTTC
CDR3: CATRPTGVAEQFF

length: 17
J: TRBJ2-3
size: NA
V: TRBV21-1
D: NA
DNA: TGTGCCAGCAGCAAAGCCGAGCGGGAGGGGGGCACAGATACGCAGTATTTT
CDR3: CASSKAEREGGTDTQYF